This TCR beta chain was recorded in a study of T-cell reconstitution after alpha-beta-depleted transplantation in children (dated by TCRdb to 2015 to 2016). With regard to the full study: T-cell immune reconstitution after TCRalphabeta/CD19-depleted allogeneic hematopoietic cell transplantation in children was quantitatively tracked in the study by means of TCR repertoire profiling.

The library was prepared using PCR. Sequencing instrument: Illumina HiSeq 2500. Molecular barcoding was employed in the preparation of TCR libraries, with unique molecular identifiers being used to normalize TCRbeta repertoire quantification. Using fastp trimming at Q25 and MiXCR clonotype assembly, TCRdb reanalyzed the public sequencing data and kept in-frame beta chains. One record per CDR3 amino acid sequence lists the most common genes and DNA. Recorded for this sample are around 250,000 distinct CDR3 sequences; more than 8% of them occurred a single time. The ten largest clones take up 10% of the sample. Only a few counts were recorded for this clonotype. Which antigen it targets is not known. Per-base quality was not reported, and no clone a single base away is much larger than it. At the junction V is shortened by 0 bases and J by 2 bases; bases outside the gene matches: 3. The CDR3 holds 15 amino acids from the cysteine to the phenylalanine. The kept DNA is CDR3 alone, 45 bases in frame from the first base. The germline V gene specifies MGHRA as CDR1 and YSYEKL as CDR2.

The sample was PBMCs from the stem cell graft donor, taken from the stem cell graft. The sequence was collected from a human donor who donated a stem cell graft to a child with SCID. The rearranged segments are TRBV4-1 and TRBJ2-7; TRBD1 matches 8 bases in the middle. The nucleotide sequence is TGCGCCAGCAGCCAAGAGGGACAGGACCCCTACGAGCAGTACTTC. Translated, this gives CASSQEGQDPYEQYF.